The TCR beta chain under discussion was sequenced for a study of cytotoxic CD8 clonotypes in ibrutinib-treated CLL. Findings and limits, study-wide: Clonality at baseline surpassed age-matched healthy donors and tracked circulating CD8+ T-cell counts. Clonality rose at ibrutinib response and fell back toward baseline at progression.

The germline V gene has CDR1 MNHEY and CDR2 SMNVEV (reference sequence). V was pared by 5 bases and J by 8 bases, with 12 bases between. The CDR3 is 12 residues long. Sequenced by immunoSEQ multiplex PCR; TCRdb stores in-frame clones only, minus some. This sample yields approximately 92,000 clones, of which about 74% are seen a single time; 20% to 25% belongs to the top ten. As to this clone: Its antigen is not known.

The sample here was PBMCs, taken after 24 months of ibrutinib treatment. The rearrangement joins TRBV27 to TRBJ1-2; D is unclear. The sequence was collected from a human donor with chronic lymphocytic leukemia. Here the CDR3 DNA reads TGTGCCAGCAGTGGGAGGCCGGGGGGCTACACCTTC. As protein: CASSGRPGGYTF.